This TCR beta chain was recovered during a study of blood T cells in healthy people across ages. Combining a sample-barcoded 5' primer with a J-beta primer mix, a second PCR ran for about 7 to 12 cycles. MiXCR was run by TCRdb on the 5' RACE reads, yielding one entry per CDR3 protein. This table has over 1.5 million distinct CDR3 sequences, about 50% appearing once. The CDR3 is 13 residues long. Per the germline V gene, CDR1 is SGHTA and CDR2 is FQGNSA. V shed 4 bases and J shed 4 bases, with 9 bases lying between them. Note on this clonotype: A much larger clone differs from this one at a single base, so this may be a read error.

Specimen: blood. This chain uses TRBV7-2 with TRBJ2-3; D gene unclear. This receptor was obtained from a woman in her thirties or forties in good health. DNA for the CDR3: TGTGCCAGCAGCTCCGGATGTGCAGATACGCAGTATTTT. Its protein is CASSSGCADTQYF.